What follows is one T cell receptor beta chain and its context. Its antigen is unknown. No qualities accompany the bases; no much larger clone lies one base away. The record originates from a study of CD8+ T cells in alopecia areata (dated by TCRdb to the late 2010s). About the study as a whole: Treated patients were enrolled in an open-label pilot trial of oral tofacitinib, 5 to 10 mg twice daily, for moderate-to-severe alopecia areata. Tofacitinib was given for 6 to 18 months, followed by 6 months of follow-up off drug to assess delayed response and recurrence. The SALT score, which quantifies the percentage of affected scalp surface area, was used to measure disease severity in treated patients. To study T cell clonal expansion in alopecia areata, the researchers applied high-throughput TCRbeta sequencing to both the C3H/HeJ mouse model and human patients. In humans, TCRbeta sequencing was performed on scalp tissue and on sorted CD4+ and CD8+ peripheral blood T cells from healthy controls and from patients with patchy or totalis/universalis alopecia areata. Biopsies were taken from tofacitinib-treated patients at baseline and again at 4 and 24 weeks into treatment, and several of those patients also had a later scalp biopsy. Scalp clonality was compared among normal scalp (n=4), patchy alopecia areata scalp (n=8), and alopecia totalis/universalis scalp (n=8). RNA was extracted with the PAXgene miRNA kit for fixed scalp, the miRNeasy kit for PBMCs, and the RNeasy kit for mouse skin. Amplification of TCRbeta CDR3 regions was done by immunoSEQ multiplex PCR using 35 Vbeta forward primers and 13 Jbeta reverse primers.

General findings and caveats noted by the study authors: Because the treated cohort was small and included a single nonresponder, larger studies are needed to assess links between baseline CD8+ expansion and response. During tofacitinib treatment, many expanded lesional clones remained in scalp and blood, and this persistence may partly explain relapse after treatment is stopped. Resident alphabeta T cells in normal human skin are also sequenced, complicating scalp TCR repertoire analysis, unlike mouse skin dominated by gammadelta T cells. Shared TCR sequences between patients were less evident than in mice, which may be partly attributable to HLA diversity in the patient population. Lesional scalp, especially in alopecia totalis/universalis, showed higher clonality and more expanded CD8+ clones than normal scalp, suggesting antigenic drive. With tofacitinib, both scalp clonality and the number of expanded CD8+ clones among the top 100 scalp clones went down significantly.

Reading from cysteine to phenylalanine, the CDR3 counts 14 amino acids. Of all the DNA, just the CDR3 is kept, 42 bases in frame from base 1. CDR1 and CDR2 are read off the germline V gene as MNHNS and SASEGT. V is cut back by 7 bases and J by 5 bases, with 8 bases in the junction unmatched. Receptor amplification or capture employed the immunoSEQ multiplex PCR assay. RNA was extracted from all samples and reverse transcribed into cDNA, which served as template for TCR sequencing. SuperScript III was used to make first-strand cDNA, primed with a 2:1 mix of oligo-dT and random hexamers. A synthetic immune receptor repertoire was used to measure amplification bias, and any remaining bias was corrected computationally. Processing in the source paper ran as follows. Raw reads were preprocessed for error removal, and CDR3 was defined according to IMGT conventions as running from the conserved cysteine to phenylalanine. Clonality was calculated as 1 minus Shannon entropy normalized by log2 of the number of productive unique TCRs. CD4 or CD8 identity of scalp clones was inferred by cross-referencing scalp TCRbeta sequences with sorted blood CD4 and CD8 repertoires. This is the immuneACCESS table as TCRdb keeps it, with only in-frame sequences that have V and J called. A part of the clones is gone; compared with another copy, unresolved V genes explain less than half, and the rest is unexplained. The V and J calls and the clone size are those of that table, but D and trimming were determined from the DNA. The sample table holds around 190,000 clones, of which around 56% were seen once. The ten largest clones represent approximately 0.69% of the sample.

The meaning of the sample's time point label: around 4 weeks on oral tofacitinib. The treatment or condition label of this sample denotes: oral pan-JAK inhibitor, 5-10 mg twice daily. Lesional scalp punch biopsies and peripheral blood were collected from alopecia areata patients. After PBMCs were isolated by density centrifugation and stained for CD3, CD4 and CD8, a FACSAria was used to sort CD4+ and CD8+ T cells. The receptor comes from a human donor with alopecia areata. Here the chain combines TRBV6-1 and TRBJ1-5; TRBD1 fits 7 bases in the junction. Sequences were derived from CD4+ T cells sorted from blood, sampled at week 4, from a patient treated with tofacitinib. The DNA sequence is given as TGTGCCAGCACCCCGGGACAGTGGGATCAGCCCCAGCATTTT. The translation is CASTPGQWDQPQHF.